These 21 T cell receptor beta chains originate from one sample sequenced in a study of T cell clones after liver transplantation. The protocol was immunoSEQ multiplex PCR, while the TCRdb copy is restricted to in-frame clones and leaves out a portion. Among 55,000 or so clones, 71% were seen once, and the ten largest hold about 15%. The starting material was CD4+ T cells from blood, obtained before liver transplant. Receptors originate from a human donor who received a liver transplant.

This clone has only a few counts. The V call is TRBV7-2, the J call TRBJ2-7; tentative D call: TRBD2 (5 bases). Germline V gene data show CDR1 as SGHTA and CDR2 as FQGNSA. This CDR3 is 14 amino acids long. Trimming took off 2 bases at V and 6 bases at J, with 14 bases between the two ends. The CDR3 DNA is TGTGCCAGCAGCTTATATAAGGGAGCGCGCGAGCAGTACTTC. This sequence encodes CASSLYKGAREQYF.

This chain connects TRBV12-2 to TRBJ2-7; the table assigns TRBD2, which was not confirmed against the DNA. TRBV12-2 is tagged as a pseudogene. This CDR3 is built from 14 residues. The CDR3 spells CARPCGGPGEEQYF. In DNA form, the CDR3 reads TGTGCAAGGCCCTGCGGGGGCCCCGGGGAGGAGCAGTACTTC.

The chain carries TRBV15 and TRBJ2-7; the match to TRBD2 covers 7 bases. The CDR3 is 15 amino acids. V was pared by 0 bases and J by 0 bases, with 2 bases of the junction left unmatched. The germline gives CDR1 LNHNV, CDR2 YYDKDF (reference sequence). The CDR3 DNA sequence: TGTGCCACCAGCAGAGATTGGGGGGGCTCCTACGAGCAGTACTTC. Protein: CATSRDWGGSYEQYF.

This clone was detected a few times. The rearrangement joins TRBV18 to TRBJ2-3; TRBD2 aligns across 9 bases. V dropped 4 bases and J dropped 1; count of bases not matched to a gene: 6. The CDR3 runs 16 residues. Germline V gene data show CDR1 as KGHSH and CDR2 as LQKENI. The CDR3 nucleotides are TGTGCCAGCTCACAGACTAGCGGATCTGGCACAGATACGCAGTATTTT. Translated, it gives CASSQTSGSGTDTQYF.

This chain joins TRBV9 and TRBJ1-5; D remains unclear. Trimming pared 6 bases from V and 0 bases from J, leaving 25 bases between. The CDR3 is 19 amino acids. Looked up from germline, CDR1 is SGDLS and CDR2 is YYNGEE. DNA for the CDR3: TGTGCCAGCATCCCCCGCCGGGCGGCGGCGGGTTTTAGCAATCAGCCCCAGCATTTT. Residues: CASIPRRAAAGFSNQPQHF. Full variable domain (rest looked up from reference TRBV9 and TRBJ1-5): DSGVTQTPKHLITATGQRVTLRCSPRSGDLSVYWYQQSLDQGLQFLIQYYNGEERAKGNILERFSAQQFPDLHSELNLSSLELGDSALYFCASIPRRAAAGFSNQPQHFGDGTRLSIL.

The rearrangement uses TRBV7-2 and TRBJ1-2, with 9 positions matching TRBD1. The germline V gene encodes CDR1 SGHTA and CDR2 FQGNSA. The J segment lost 4 bases and the V segment lost 5 bases, leaving 8 bases of the junction unmatched. The CDR3 has 15 residues. In nucleotides, the CDR3 is TGTGCCAGCAGCCCAACGGGGACAGGGCTCTATGGCTACACCTTC. It specifies CASSPTGTGLYGYTF.

The chain recombines TRBV9 with TRBJ1-5; 7 bases map to TRBD1. With 3 bases clipped from V and 5 bases from J, the junction kept 5 bases outside the gene matches. CDR1 and CDR2 (germline): SGDLS, YYNGEE. The CDR3 has 14 residues. CDR3 in amino acids: CASSGDSIYQPQHF. The CDR3 nucleotides read TGTGCCAGCAGCGGGGACAGCATTTATCAGCCCCAGCATTTT.

CDR3 sequence (DNA): TGTGCCAGCAGCTATGGACAGGCCTCATACAATGAGCAGTTCTTC. Protein product: CASSYGQASYNEQFF. The V call is TRBV11-2, the J call TRBJ2-1; 7 nucleotides line up with TRBD1. CDR3 length: 15 residues. The ends lost 4 bases at V and 4 bases at J; junction bases unmatched: 7. CDR1 and CDR2 from the germline V gene are SGHAT and FQNNGV.

The rearrangement uses TRBV14 and TRBJ1-2, with no clear D. Trimming cost V 2 bases and J 5 bases, with 12 bases left between them. The CDR3 has 14 residues. Germline V CDR1 and CDR2: SGHDN, FVKESK. The CDR3 DNA reads TGTGCCAGCAGCCAAATAACAGCTTATTATGGCTACACCTTC. It yields the protein CASSQITAYYGYTF.

The V and J genes are TRBV15 and TRBJ1-1; 10 bases are shared with TRBD1. The germline V gene has CDR1 LNHNV and CDR2 YYDKDF (reference sequence). The CDR3 contains 15 residues. J gave up 7 bases and V 1 base, and 6 bases lay outside the gene matches. In nucleotides, the CDR3 is TGTGCCACCAGCAGAGCCGGGACAGGGGCGGGTGAAGCTTTCTTT. This encodes CATSRAGTGAGEAFF.

This chain joins TRBV30 and TRBJ2-2; TRBD1 is a possible D gene (5 bases). Looked up from germline, CDR1 is GTSNPN and CDR2 is SVGIG (reference sequence). With 4 bases removed from V and 1 base from J, the gap between germline ends came to 13 bases. The CDR3 has 15 residues. CDR3: CAWTGRVVNTGELFF. CDR3 nucleotides: TGTGCCTGGACAGGCAGGGTGGTGAACACCGGGGAGCTGTTTTTT. The whole variable domain, filled in from reference TRBV30 and TRBJ2-2, reads SQTIHQWPATLVQPVGSPLSLECTVEGTSNPNLYWYRQAAGRGLQLLFYSVGIGQISSEVPQNLSASRPQDRQFILSSKKLLLSDSGFYLCAWTGRVVNTGELFFGEGSRLTVL.

This sequence joins TRBV30 and TRBJ1-2; a possible D gene is TRBD1 (5 bases). Germline V gene sequence: CDR1 GTSNPN, CDR2 SVGIG (reference sequence). The V end lost 4 bases, the J end lost 2 bases, and 11 bases lay between the germline ends. CDR3 length: 13 amino acids. The CDR3 sequence: CAWTPGGNYGYTF. CDR3 DNA sequence: TGTGCCTGGACCCCCGGGGGGAACTATGGCTACACCTTC.

The rearrangement links TRBV4-2 to TRBJ2-5; 9 positions match TRBD2. Germline CDR1 and CDR2: LGHNA and YNFKEQ. CDR3 size: 17 residues. With 1 base clipped from V and 5 bases from J, the junction kept 11 bases outside the gene matches. The CDR3 here is CASSQVAQRGAGETQYF. CDR3 bases: TGTGCCAGCAGCCAAGTAGCCCAGCGGGGGGCCGGGGAGACCCAGTACTTC.

The chain recombines TRBV9 with TRBJ1-1; 9 positions agree with TRBD1. The CDR3 runs to 15 residues. Germline V gene sequence: CDR1 SGDLS, CDR2 YYNGEE. V shed 6 bases and J 3 bases; nucleotides not matched to a gene: 9. This CDR3 is CASTRTGGSDTEAFF. In DNA form, the CDR3 reads TGTGCCAGCACTCGAACAGGGGGCTCGGACACTGAAGCTTTCTTT. The full variable domain, with the rest looked up from reference TRBV9 and TRBJ1-1, is DSGVTQTPKHLITATGQRVTLRCSPRSGDLSVYWYQQSLDQGLQFLIQYYNGEERAKGNILERFSAQQFPDLHSELNLSSLELGDSALYFCASTRTGGSDTEAFFGQGTRLTVV.

This clone was picked up a small number of times. V is TRBV7-8 and J is TRBJ2-7; 7 nucleotides match TRBD1. The CDR3 length is 18 residues. J lost 1 base, V lost 5 bases, and 17 bases had no gene match. The germline V gene encodes CDR1 SGHVS and CDR2 FQNEAQ. The CDR3 protein is CASSPQRTGLHPSYEQYF. The CDR3 nucleotides are TGTGCCAGCAGCCCACAAAGGACAGGCCTTCACCCTTCCTACGAGCAGTACTTC.

The chain recombines TRBV19 with TRBJ1-5; tentative D call: TRBD1 (6 bases). Trimming took 5 bases from V and 2 from J, leaving 13 bases between them. Germline CDR1 reads LNHDA; CDR2 reads SQIVND (reference sequence). CDR3 size: 15 residues. CDR3 sequence reads: CASSLGAAGNQPQHF. CDR3 coding DNA: TGTGCCAGTAGTTTGGGGGCAGCTGGCAATCAGCCCCAGCATTTT. Complete variable domain (other parts from reference TRBV19 and TRBJ1-5): DGGITQSPKYLFRKEGQNVTLSCEQNLNHDAMYWYRQDPGQGLRLIYYSQIVNDFQKGDIAEGYSVSREKKESFPLTVTSAQKNPTAFYLCASSLGAAGNQPQHFGDGTRLSIL.

This sequence joins TRBV9 and TRBJ2-3, with unresolved D. The germline V gene encodes CDR1 SGDLS and CDR2 YYNGEE. This CDR3 region has 13 residues. V was clipped by 0 bases and J by 5 bases, with 7 bases between them. Written as DNA, the CDR3 is TGTGCCAGCAGCGTAGGACACGGAGATACGCAGTATTTT. Translation: CASSVGHGDTQYF.

The rearrangement uses TRBV5-4 and TRBJ2-5; 11 nucleotides line up with TRBD2. The CDR3 has 16 residues. V lost 1 base to trimming and J lost 4 bases; unmatched junction nucleotides: 6. Per germline, CDR1 SGHNT and CDR2 YYREEE (reference sequence). CDR3 loop: CASSLKLAGAGETQYF. The DNA for the CDR3 is TGTGCCAGCAGCTTGAAACTAGCGGGGGCGGGAGAGACCCAGTACTTC.

This clone was detected only once. The J gene is TRBJ1-2, the V gene TRBV10-3, with D hard to call. This CDR3 region has 13 residues. V was cut by 3 bases and J by 2 bases, with 7 bases left in between. Germline V gene lookup returns CDR1 ENHRY and CDR2 SYGVKD. Here the CDR3 reads CAISETGNYGYTF. Written as DNA, the CDR3 is TGTGCCATCAGTGAAACCGGGAACTATGGCTACACCTTC.

V and J are TRBV11-1 and TRBJ2-7; 10 nucleotides line up with TRBD1. Germline CDR1 reads SGHAT; CDR2 reads FQDESV (reference sequence). The CDR3 consists of 15 residues. Trimming removed 5 bases from V and 5 bases from J; junction bases left unmatched: 9. CDR3 region: CASSTGTGAVHEQYF. Here the CDR3 DNA reads TGTGCCAGCAGCACCGGGACAGGGGCTGTCCACGAGCAGTACTTC.

Ten or more counts support this clone. The gene calls are TRBV5-6 and TRBJ1-4; 7 nucleotides match TRBD1. This CDR3 region has 14 residues. Germline loops: CDR1 SGHDT, CDR2 YYEEEE. Unmatched junction bases numbered 6, after V lost 3 bases and J lost 7 bases. This CDR3 reads CASSSDRIPEKLFF. The CDR3 bases are TGTGCCAGCAGCTCGGACAGGATACCTGAAAAACTGTTTTTT.